This TCR beta chain was documented in a study of Ad26.COV2.S vaccination and SARS-CoV-2 variants. As for the study in general: In the COV1001 trial, the donor was in the Ad26.COV2.S arm.

General study findings and limits: Vaccine recipients and placebo recipients showed similar non-spike TCR breadth.

Data came from immunoSEQ multiplex PCR; TCRdb stores just in-frame clones and leaves some out. The sample holds roughly 420,000 clones, over 75% seen once. Stated treatment: approximately 18 received Ad26.COV2.S at low or high dose, single or two shots; 5 received placebo; per-sample allocation not given. Sampling was done on day 63 after the first vaccine or placebo injection. An adult of 18-55 years in Boston served as donor. The vaccine antigen was prefusion-stabilized Wuhan SARS-CoV-2 spike. Note on this clone: The antigen is unknown.

The sample was peripheral blood, taken in a trial of Ad26.COV2.S vaccine versus placebo. The source of this sequence is a person aged 18-65 years who received the Ad26.COV2.S COVID-19 vaccine or a placebo.

CDR3 DNA: TGTGCCAGCAGTTTTAGGACAGGGACCTACGAGCAGTACTTC. Amino acid sequence: CASSFRTGTYEQYF. The chain is built from TRBV27 and TRBJ2-7, with 8 bases lining up with TRBD1. Per germline, CDR1 MNHEY and CDR2 SMNVEV (reference sequence). The CDR3 contains 14 residues. The V segment lost 3 bases and the J segment 2 bases; nucleotides outside the gene matches: 3.